This is a list of T cell receptor beta chains from one sample in a study of T cell responses to AZD1222 COVID-19 vaccine. Data came from immunoSEQ multiplex PCR; TCRdb stores just in-frame clones and leaves some out. Among around 58,000 clones listed, 80% to 90% were seen once. Sequenced here: peripheral blood, sampled on day 0 of AZD1222 vaccination. Receptor source: an adult in good health. The CDR3 runs from the conserved cysteine through the conserved F or W. The order of the fields is J gene, CDR3 length, V gene, D gene, clone size, CDR3 protein, CDR3 DNA. The D gene is left open where the match is weak. Clone size, where shown, is once, few, many, or a class for clones that have expanded.

>TRBJ2-7|11|TRBV12-3/TRBV12-4|.|.
CASSRTGEQYF
TGTGCCAGCAGTCGGACTGGCGAGCAGTACTTC
>TRBJ2-1|12|TRBV27|.|.
CASRLNYNEQFF
TGTGCCAGCAGGCTAAACTACAATGAGCAGTTCTTC
>TRBJ1-3|17|TRBV4-1|TRBD1|.
CASSQAPPGGPGNTIYF
TGCGCCAGCAGCCAAGCCCCCCCAGGGGGGCCTGGAAACACCATATATTTT
>TRBJ1-2|17|TRBV7-2|TRBD1|.
CASSWIRTGGEGYGYTF
TGTGCCAGCAGCTGGATAAGGACAGGGGGCGAGGGTTATGGCTACACCTTC
>TRBJ2-1|15|TRBV7-3|.|.
CASSPQMQGGNEQFF
TGTGCCAGCAGCCCCCAAATGCAGGGGGGCAATGAGCAGTTCTTC
>TRBJ2-7|14|TRBV19|.|.
CASTSGGVSYEQYF
TGTGCCAGTACCAGTGGCGGCGTCTCCTACGAGCAGTACTTC
>TRBJ1-1|14|TRBV6-5|.|.
CASSYQFMNTEAFF
TGTGCCAGCAGTTATCAGTTCATGAACACTGAAGCTTTCTTT
>TRBJ1-5|13|TRBV20-1|.|once
CSASEGRNQPQHF
TGCAGTGCTAGTGAGGGTCGCAATCAGCCCCAGCATTTT
>TRBJ2-7|15|TRBV9|TRBD2|.
CASSAGSGLAEEQYF
TGTGCCAGCAGCGCTGGGTCGGGGCTAGCGGAGGAGCAGTACTTC
>TRBJ1-5|15|TRBV3-1/TRBV3-2|.|.
CASSQAGALHQPQHF
TGTGCCAGCAGCCAGGCAGGGGCTCTCCATCAGCCCCAGCATTTT
>TRBJ2-5|15|TRBV28|.|.
CASRVSDGLGETQYF
TGTGCCAGCAGGGTTTCGGACGGCCTCGGAGAGACCCAGTACTTC
>TRBJ1-5|15|TRBV4-3|.|once
CASSQDLGVGQPQHF
TGCGCCAGCAGCCAAGATCTTGGAGTAGGGCAGCCCCAGCATTTT
>TRBJ1-1|14|TRBV19|.|.
CASTLSSGITEAFF
TGTGCCAGTACCCTCTCTTCGGGTATCACTGAAGCTTTCTTT
>TRBJ1-1|13|TRBV5-6|.|.
CASSLGPDTEAFF
TGTGCCAGCAGCTTGGGACCGGACACTGAAGCTTTCTTT
>TRBJ2-6|16|TRBV25-1|.|.
CASTPWGTSGANVLTF
TGTGCCAGCACCCCCTGGGGCACCTCTGGGGCCAACGTCCTGACTTTC
>TRBJ1-1|15|TRBV27|.|.
CASSPTWARNTEAFF
TGTGCCAGCAGTCCCACCTGGGCACGGAACACTGAAGCTTTCTTT
>TRBJ2-5|14|TRBV11-2|.|.
CASSLVPKPETQYF
TGTGCCAGCAGCTTAGTTCCTAAGCCAGAGACCCAGTACTTC
>TRBJ1-2|14|TRBV7-9|TRBD1|.
CASSFGQGEHGYTF
TGTGCCAGCAGCTTCGGACAGGGGGAACATGGCTACACCTTC
>TRBJ1-1|13|TRBV19|TRBD1|.
CASSMEMTGGAFF
TGTGCCAGTAGTATGGAAATGACAGGGGGAGCTTTCTTT
>TRBJ2-7|15|TRBV15|TRBD1|.
CATSRGGTGQHEQYF
TGTGCCACCAGCAGGGGAGGGACAGGGCAACACGAGCAGTACTTC
>TRBJ2-7|15|TRBV28|.|.
CASSSVRTASYEQYF
TGTGCCAGCAGTTCTGTCAGGACAGCCTCCTACGAGCAGTACTTC
>TRBJ2-7|13|TRBV4-3|.|.
CASSETLSYEQYF
TGCGCCAGCAGCGAAACACTCTCCTACGAGCAGTACTTC
>TRBJ2-1|15|TRBV5-1|.|.
CASSLLGPGLNEQFF
TGCGCCAGCAGCTTGTTAGGCCCGGGGTTAAATGAGCAGTTCTTC
>TRBJ1-5|15|TRBV27|TRBD1|.
CASRYGQGAGQPQHF
TGTGCCAGCAGATATGGACAGGGGGCAGGCCAGCCCCAGCATTTT
>TRBJ1-3|16|TRBV7-2|.|once
CASSSDPGSSGNTIYF
TGTGCCAGCAGCTCTGACCCCGGGAGCTCTGGAAACACCATATATTTT
>TRBJ2-3|13|TRBV27|.|.
CASSLSAVDTQYF
TGTGCCAGCAGTTTATCGGCCGTAGATACGCAGTATTTT